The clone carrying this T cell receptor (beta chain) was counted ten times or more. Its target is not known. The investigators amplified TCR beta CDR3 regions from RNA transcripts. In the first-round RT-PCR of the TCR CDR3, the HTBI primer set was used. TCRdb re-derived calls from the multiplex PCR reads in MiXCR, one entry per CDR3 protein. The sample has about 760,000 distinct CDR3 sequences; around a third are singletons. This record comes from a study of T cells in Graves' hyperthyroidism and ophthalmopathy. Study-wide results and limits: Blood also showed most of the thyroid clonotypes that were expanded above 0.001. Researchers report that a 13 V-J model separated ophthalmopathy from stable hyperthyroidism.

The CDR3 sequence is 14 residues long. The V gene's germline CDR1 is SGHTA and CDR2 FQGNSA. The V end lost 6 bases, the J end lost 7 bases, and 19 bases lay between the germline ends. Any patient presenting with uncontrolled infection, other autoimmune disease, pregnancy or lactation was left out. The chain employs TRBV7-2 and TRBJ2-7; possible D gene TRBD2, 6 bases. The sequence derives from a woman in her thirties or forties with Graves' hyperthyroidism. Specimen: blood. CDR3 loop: CASSLPGLLSEQYF. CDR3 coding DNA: TGTGCCAGCAGTTTACCGGGACTCCTGTCGGAGCAGTACTTC.